The clone carrying this T cell receptor (beta chain) was detected only a few times. CDR1 and CDR2 (germline): SQVTM, ANQGSEA. This CDR3 is 12 amino acids long. Trimming cost V 7 bases and J 2 bases, with 11 bases left between them. The data were obtained in a study of blood T cells in healthy people across ages. Together with a sample-barcoded 5' primer, a J-beta primer mix was included in a second PCR lasting about 7 to 11 cycles. TCRdb re-analysed the 5' RACE reads in MiXCR, keeping a single row per CDR3 protein. The repertoire holds approximately 2,000,000 distinct CDR3 sequences, with around 42% as singletons. At least 6.5 million PBMCs were isolated per sample. The amount of total RNA extracted per sample was at least 5.5 micrograms.

The receptor was isolated from a human donor in good health. Sequenced sample: blood. The genes are TRBV29-1 and TRBJ1-2, with D uncertain. The CDR3 reads CSARALNYGYTF. The CDR3 DNA sequence: TGCAGCGCCCGGGCGCTAAACTATGGCTACACCTTC.